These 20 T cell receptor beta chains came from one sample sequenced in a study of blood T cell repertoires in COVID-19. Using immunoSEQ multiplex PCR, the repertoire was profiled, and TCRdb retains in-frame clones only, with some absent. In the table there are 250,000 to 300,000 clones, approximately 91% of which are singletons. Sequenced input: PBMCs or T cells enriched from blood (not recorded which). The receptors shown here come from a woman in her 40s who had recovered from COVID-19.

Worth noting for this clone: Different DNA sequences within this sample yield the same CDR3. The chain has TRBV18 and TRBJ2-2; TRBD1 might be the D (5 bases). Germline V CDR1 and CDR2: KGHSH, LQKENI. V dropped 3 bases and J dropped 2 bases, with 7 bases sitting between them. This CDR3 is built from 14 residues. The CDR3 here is CASSPRGNTGELFF. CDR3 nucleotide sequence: TGTGCCAGCTCACCTAGGGGAAACACCGGGGAGCTGTTTTTT.

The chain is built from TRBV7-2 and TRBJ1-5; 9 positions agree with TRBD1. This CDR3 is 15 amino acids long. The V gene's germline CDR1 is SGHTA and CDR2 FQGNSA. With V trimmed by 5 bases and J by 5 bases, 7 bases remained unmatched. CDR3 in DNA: TGTGCCAGCAGCCCATCCGGGACAGGGTATCAGCCCCAGCATTTT. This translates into CASSPSGTGYQPQHF.

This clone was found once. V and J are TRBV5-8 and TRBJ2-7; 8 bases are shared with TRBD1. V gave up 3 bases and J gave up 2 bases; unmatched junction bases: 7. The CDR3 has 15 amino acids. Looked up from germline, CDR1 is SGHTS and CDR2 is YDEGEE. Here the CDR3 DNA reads TGTGCCAGCAGCTCGATAGAGGACAGGGCCTACGAGCAGTACTTC. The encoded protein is CASSSIEDRAYEQYF.

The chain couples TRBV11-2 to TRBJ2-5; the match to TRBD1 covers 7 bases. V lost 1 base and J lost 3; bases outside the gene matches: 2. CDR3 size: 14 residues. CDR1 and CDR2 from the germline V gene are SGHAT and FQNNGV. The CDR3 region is CASSLATGEETQYF. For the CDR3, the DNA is TGTGCCAGCAGCTTAGCTACAGGGGAAGAGACCCAGTACTTC.

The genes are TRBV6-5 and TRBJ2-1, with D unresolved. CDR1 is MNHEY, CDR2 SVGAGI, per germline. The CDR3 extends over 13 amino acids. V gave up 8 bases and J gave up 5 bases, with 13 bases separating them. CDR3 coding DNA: TGTGCCAGCGGAATAGCTGTGGACAATGAGCAGTTCTTC. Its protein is CASGIAVDNEQFF.

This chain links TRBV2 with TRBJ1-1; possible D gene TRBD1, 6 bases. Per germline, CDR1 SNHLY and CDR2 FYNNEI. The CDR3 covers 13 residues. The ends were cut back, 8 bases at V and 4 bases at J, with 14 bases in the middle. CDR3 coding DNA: TGTGCCAGCTCCAAGGGGGGGACCACTGAAGCTTTCTTT. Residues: CASSKGGTTEAFF.

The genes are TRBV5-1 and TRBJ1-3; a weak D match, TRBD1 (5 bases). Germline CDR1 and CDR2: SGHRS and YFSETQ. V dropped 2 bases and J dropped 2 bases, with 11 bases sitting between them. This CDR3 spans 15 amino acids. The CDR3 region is CASSFMGTPGNTIYF. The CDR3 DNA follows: TGCGCCAGCAGCTTCATGGGGACTCCTGGAAACACCATATATTTT.

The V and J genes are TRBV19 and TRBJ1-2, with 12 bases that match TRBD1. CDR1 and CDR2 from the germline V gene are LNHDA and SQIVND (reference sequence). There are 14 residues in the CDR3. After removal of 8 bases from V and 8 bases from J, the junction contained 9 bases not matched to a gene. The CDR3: CASRPGQGARGYTF. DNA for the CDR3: TGTGCCAGTCGACCGGGACAGGGGGCGAGGGGCTACACCTTC.

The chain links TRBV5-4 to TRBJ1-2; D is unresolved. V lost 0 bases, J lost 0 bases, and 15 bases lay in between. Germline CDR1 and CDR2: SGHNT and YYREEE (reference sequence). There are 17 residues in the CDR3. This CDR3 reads CASSLASGSPPNYGYTF. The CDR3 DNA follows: TGTGCCAGCAGCTTGGCCTCGGGGAGCCCCCCTAACTATGGCTACACCTTC. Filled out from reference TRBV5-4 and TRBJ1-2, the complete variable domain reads ETGVTQSPTHLIKTRGQQVTLRCSSQSGHNTVSWYQQALGQGPQFIFQYYREEENGRGNFPPRFSGLQFPNYSSELNVNALELDDSALYLCASSLASGSPPNYGYTFGSGTRLTVV.

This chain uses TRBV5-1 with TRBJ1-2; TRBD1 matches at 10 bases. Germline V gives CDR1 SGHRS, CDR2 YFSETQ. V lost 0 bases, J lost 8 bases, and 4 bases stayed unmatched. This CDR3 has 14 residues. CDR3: CASSLGQGASGYTF. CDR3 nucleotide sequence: TGCGCCAGCAGCTTGGGACAGGGGGCTTCAGGCTACACCTTC. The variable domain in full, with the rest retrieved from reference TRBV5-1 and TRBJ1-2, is KAGVTQTPRYLIKTRGQQVTLSCSPISGHRSVSWYQQTPGQGLQFLFEYFSETQRNKGNFPGRFSGRQFSNSRSEMNVSTLELGDSALYLCASSLGQGASGYTFGSGTRLTVV.

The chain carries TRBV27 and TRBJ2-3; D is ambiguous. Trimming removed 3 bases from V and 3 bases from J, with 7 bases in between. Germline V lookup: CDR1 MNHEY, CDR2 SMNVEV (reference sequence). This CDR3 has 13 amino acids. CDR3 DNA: TGTGCCAGCAGTTTTAAGGAGACAGATACGCAGTATTTT. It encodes CASSFKETDTQYF.

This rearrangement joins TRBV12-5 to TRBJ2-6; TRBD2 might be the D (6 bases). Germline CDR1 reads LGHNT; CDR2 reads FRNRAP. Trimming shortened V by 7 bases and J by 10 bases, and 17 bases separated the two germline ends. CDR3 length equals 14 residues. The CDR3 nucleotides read TGTGCTAGTGCCTTGGGCGGGGCAGGTAACGTCCTGACTTTC. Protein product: CASALGGAGNVLTF.

CDR3 in amino acids: CASSDRAASETQYF. The CDR3 bases are TGTGCCAGCAGCGACAGGGCCGCATCGGAGACCCAGTACTTC. The rearrangement links TRBV3-1 (or the pseudogene TRBV3-2) to TRBJ2-5; 7 bases map to TRBD1. The CDR3 runs to 14 residues. CDR1 LGHDT and CDR2 YNNKEL come from the germline V gene (reference sequence). The J segment lost 5 bases and the V segment lost 5 bases, leaving 8 bases of the junction unmatched.

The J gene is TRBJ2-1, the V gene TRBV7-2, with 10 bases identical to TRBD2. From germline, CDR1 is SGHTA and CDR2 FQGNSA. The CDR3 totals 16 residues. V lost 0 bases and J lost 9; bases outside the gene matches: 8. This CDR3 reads CASSLAATSGSFEQFF. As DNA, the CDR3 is TGTGCCAGCAGCTTAGCCGCGACTAGCGGGTCATTTGAGCAGTTCTTC.

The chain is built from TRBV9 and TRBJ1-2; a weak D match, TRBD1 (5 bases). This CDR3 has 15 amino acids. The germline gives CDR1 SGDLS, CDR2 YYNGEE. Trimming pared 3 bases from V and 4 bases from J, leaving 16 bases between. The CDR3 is CASSATTQGLYGYTF. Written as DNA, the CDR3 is TGTGCCAGCAGCGCCACAACCCAGGGACTCTATGGCTACACCTTC.

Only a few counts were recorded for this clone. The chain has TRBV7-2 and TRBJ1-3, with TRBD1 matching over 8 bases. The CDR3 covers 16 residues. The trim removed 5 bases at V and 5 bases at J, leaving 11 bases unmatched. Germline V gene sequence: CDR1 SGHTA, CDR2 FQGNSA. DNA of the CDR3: TGTGCCAGCAGCATCCGACCGGGACAGGCGAGAAACACCATATATTTT. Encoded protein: CASSIRPGQARNTIYF.

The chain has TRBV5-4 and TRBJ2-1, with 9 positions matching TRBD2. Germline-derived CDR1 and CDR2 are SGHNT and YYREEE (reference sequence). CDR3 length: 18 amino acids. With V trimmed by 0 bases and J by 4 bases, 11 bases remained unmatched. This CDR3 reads CASSLVLAGLSTYNEQFF. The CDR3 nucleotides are TGTGCCAGCAGCTTGGTTCTAGCGGGACTCTCAACGTACAATGAGCAGTTCTTC.

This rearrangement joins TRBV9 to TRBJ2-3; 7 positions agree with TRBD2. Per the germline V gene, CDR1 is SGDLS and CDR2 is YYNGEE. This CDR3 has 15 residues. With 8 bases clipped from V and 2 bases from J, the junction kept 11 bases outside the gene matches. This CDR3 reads CASSRASGDTDTQYF. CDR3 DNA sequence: TGTGCCAGTAGTCGGGCTAGCGGAGACACAGATACGCAGTATTTT.

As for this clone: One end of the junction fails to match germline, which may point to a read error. CDR3 DNA: TGTGCTAGCAGCTCGGACAGGGGACACGAGCAGTACTTC. Translated, it gives CASSSDRGHEQYF. The rearrangement joins TRBV7-7 to TRBJ2-7; 9 bases are shared with TRBD1. Per the germline V gene, CDR1 is SSHAT and CDR2 is FNYEAQ (reference sequence). The CDR3 has 13 amino acids.

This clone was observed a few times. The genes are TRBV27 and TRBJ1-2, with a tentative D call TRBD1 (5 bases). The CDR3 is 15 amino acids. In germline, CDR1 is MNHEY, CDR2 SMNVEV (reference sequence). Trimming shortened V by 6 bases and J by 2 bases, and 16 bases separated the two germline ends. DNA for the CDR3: TGTGCCAGCAGGCAAGGCTCAGGGTTCAACTATGGCTACACCTTC. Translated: CASRQGSGFNYGYTF.